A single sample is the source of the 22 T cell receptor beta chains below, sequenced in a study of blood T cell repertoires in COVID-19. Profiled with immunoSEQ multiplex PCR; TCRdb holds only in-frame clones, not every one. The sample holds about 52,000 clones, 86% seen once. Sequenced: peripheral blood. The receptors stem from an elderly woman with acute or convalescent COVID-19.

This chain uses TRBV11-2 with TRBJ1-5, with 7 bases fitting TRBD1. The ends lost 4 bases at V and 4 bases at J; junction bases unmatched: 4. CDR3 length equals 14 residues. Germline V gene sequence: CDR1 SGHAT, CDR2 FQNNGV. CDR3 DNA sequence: TGTGCCAGCAGCTGGACAGGAACGAATCAGCCCCAGCATTTT. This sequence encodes CASSWTGTNQPQHF. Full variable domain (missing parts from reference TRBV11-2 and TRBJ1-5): EAGVAQSPRYKIIEKRQSVAFWCNPISGHATLYWYQQILGQGPKLLIQFQNNGVVDDSQLPKDRFSAERLKGVDSTLKIQPAKLEDSAVYLCASSWTGTNQPQHFGDGTRLSIL.

The CDR3 region is CAISSGDSSTGELFF. CDR3 coding DNA: TGTGCCATCAGTAGCGGGGATTCGTCCACCGGGGAGCTGTTTTTT. This chain joins TRBV10-3 and TRBJ2-2; 7 nucleotides align to TRBD2. V lost 5 bases, J lost 4 bases, and 7 bases stayed unmatched. The CDR3 has 15 amino acids. Germline V gene lookup returns CDR1 ENHRY and CDR2 SYGVKD.

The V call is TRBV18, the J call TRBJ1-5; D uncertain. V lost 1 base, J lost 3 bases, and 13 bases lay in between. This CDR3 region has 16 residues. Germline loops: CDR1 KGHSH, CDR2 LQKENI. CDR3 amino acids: CASSPLPRVINQPQHF. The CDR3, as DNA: TGTGCCAGCTCACCACTCCCGCGGGTGATCAATCAGCCCCAGCATTTT.

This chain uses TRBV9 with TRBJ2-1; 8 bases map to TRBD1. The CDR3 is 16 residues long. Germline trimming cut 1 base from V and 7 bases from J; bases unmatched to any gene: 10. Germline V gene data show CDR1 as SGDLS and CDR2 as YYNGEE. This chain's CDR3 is CASSVTNRGAGNEQFF. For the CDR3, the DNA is TGTGCCAGCAGCGTAACCAACAGGGGGGCAGGTAATGAGCAGTTCTTC.

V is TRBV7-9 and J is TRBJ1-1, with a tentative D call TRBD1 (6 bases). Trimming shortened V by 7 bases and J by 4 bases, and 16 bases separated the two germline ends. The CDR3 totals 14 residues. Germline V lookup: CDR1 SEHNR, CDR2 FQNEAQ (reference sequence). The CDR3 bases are TGTGCCAGCACCCACAGGGAGAGCGGCACTGAAGCTTTCTTT. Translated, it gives CASTHRESGTEAFF.

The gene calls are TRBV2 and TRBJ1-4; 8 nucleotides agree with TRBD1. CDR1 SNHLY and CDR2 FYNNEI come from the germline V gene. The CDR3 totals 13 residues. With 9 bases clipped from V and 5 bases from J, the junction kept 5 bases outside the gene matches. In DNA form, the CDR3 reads TGTGCCAGTAAGGACAGGGCGAATGAAAAACTGTTTTTT. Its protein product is CASKDRANEKLFF.

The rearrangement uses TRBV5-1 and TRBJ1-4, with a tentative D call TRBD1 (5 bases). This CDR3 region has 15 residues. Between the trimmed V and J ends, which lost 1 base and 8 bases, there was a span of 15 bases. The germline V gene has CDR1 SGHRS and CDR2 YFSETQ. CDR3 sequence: CASSLHGAGGEKLFF. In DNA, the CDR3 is TGCGCCAGCAGCTTGCACGGGGCGGGAGGGGAAAAACTGTTTTTT. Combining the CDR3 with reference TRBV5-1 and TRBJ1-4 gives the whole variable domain KAGVTQTPRYLIKTRGQQVTLSCSPISGHRSVSWYQQTPGQGLQFLFEYFSETQRNKGNFPGRFSGRQFSNSRSEMNVSTLELGDSALYLCASSLHGAGGEKLFFGSGTQLSVL.

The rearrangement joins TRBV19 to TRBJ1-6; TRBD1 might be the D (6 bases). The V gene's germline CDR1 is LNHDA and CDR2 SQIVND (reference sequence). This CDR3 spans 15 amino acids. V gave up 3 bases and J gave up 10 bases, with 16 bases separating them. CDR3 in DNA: TGTGCCAGTAGTATGAAGGGCAGGGGTTCCTCACCCCTCCACTTT. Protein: CASSMKGRGSSPLHF.

DNA for the CDR3: TGTGCCAGCAGACAGGGGGTACGCAATCAGCCCCAGCATTTT. Translation gives CASRQGVRNQPQHF. The chain combines TRBV27 with TRBJ1-5, with 8 bases fitting TRBD1. The germline gives CDR1 MNHEY, CDR2 SMNVEV (reference sequence). The ends lost 6 bases at V and 2 bases at J; junction bases unmatched: 3. The CDR3 has 14 residues.

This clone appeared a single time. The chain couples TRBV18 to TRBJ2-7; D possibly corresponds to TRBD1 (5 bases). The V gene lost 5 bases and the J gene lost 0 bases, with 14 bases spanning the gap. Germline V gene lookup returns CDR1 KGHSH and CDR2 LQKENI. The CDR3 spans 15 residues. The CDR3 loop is CASSEGAAYSYEQYF. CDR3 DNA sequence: TGTGCCAGCTCAGAAGGGGCGGCCTACTCCTACGAGCAGTACTTC.

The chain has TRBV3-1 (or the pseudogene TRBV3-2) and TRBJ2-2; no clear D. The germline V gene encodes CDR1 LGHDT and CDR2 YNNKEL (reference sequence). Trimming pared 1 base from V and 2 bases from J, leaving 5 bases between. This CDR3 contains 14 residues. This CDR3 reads CASSQGLNTGELFF. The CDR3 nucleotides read TGTGCCAGCAGCCAAGGGCTTAACACCGGGGAGCTGTTTTTT.

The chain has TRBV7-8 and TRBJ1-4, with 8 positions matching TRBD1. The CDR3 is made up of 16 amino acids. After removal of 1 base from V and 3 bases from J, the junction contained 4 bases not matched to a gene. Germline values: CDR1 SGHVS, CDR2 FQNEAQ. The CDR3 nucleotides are TGTGCCAGCAGCTTAGACAGGGGGTCGGCTAATGAAAAACTGTTTTTT. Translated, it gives CASSLDRGSANEKLFF.

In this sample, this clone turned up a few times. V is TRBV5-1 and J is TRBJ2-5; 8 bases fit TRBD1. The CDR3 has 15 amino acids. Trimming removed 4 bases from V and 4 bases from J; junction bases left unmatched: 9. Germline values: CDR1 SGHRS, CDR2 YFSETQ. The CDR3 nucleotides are TGCGCCAGCAGCCGCATCAGTACAGGGGGAGAGACCCAGTACTTC. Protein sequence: CASSRISTGGETQYF.

The CDR3 coding sequence is TGTGCCACCAGGCAGGGGAACACTGAAGCTTTCTTT. It yields the protein CATRQGNTEAFF. The chain combines TRBV15 with TRBJ1-1; D might be TRBD1 (5 bases). Trimming took off 6 bases at V and 1 base at J, with 6 bases between the two ends. Germline values: CDR1 LNHNV, CDR2 YYDKDF (reference sequence). The CDR3 totals 12 residues.

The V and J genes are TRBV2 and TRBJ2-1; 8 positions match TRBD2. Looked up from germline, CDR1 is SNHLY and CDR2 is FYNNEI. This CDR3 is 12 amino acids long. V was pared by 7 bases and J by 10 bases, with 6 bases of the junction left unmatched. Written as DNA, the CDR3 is TGTGCCAGCACCAGGACTAGCAACGAGCAGTTCTTC. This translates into CASTRTSNEQFF.

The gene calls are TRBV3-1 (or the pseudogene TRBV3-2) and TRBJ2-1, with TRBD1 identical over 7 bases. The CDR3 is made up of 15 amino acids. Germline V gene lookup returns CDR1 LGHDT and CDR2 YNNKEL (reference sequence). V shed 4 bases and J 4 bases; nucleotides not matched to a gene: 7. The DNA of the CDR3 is TGTGCCAGCAGCCCCGTCGGGACAGCTTACAATGAGCAGTTCTTC. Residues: CASSPVGTAYNEQFF.

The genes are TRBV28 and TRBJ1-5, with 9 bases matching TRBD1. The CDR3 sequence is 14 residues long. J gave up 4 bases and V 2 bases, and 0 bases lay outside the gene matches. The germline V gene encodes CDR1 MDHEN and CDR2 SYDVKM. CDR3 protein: CASSLGQGNQPQHF. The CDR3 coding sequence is TGTGCCAGCAGTTTAGGACAGGGGAATCAGCCCCAGCATTTT.

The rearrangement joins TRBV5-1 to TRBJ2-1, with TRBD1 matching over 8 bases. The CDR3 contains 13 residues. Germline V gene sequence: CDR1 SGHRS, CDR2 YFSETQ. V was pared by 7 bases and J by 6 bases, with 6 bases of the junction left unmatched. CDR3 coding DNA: TGCGCCAGCTCCATTGGACAGGGCAATGAGCAGTTCTTC. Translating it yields CASSIGQGNEQFF. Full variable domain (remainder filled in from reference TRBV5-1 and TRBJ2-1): KAGVTQTPRYLIKTRGQQVTLSCSPISGHRSVSWYQQTPGQGLQFLFEYFSETQRNKGNFPGRFSGRQFSNSRSEMNVSTLELGDSALYLCASSIGQGNEQFFGPGTRLTVL.

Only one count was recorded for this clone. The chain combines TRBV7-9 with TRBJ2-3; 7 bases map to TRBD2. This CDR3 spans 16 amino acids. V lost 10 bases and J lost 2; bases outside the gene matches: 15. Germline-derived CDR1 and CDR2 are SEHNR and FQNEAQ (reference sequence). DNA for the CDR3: TGTGCCACTAGAGATGGGCTAGCGGACTTCACAGATACGCAGTATTTT. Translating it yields CATRDGLADFTDTQYF.

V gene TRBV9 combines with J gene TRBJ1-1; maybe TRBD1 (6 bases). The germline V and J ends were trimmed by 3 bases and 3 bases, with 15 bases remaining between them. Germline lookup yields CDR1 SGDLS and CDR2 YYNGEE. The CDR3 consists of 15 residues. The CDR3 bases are TGTGCCAGCAGCGCCGGGACATCAGATTACACTGAAGCTTTCTTT. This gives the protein CASSAGTSDYTEAFF.

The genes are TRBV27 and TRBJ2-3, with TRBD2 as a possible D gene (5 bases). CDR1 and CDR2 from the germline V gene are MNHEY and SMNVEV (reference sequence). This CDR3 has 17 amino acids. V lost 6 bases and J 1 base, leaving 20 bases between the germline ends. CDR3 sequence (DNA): TGTGCCAGCAGGCAAGACGGGAACGGGGTGGGCACAGATACGCAGTATTTT. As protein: CASRQDGNGVGTDTQYF.

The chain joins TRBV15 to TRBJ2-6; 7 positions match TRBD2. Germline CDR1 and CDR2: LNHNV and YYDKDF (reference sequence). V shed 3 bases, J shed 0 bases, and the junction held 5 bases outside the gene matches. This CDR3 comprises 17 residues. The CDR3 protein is CATSSGGTTSGANVLTF. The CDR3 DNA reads TGTGCCACCAGCAGCGGCGGGACTACCTCTGGGGCCAACGTCCTGACTTTC.